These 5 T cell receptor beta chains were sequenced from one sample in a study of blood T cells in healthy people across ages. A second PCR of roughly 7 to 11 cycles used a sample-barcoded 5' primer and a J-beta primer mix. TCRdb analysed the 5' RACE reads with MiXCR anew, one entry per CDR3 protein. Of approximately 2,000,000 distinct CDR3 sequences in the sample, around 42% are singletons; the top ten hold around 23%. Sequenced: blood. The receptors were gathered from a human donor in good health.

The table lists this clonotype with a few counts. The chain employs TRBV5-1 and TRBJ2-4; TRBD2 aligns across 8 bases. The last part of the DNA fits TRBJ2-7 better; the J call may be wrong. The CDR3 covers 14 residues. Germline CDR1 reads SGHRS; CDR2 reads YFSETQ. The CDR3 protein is CASTKGLESVEQYF. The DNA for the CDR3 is TGCGCCAGCACCAAGGGACTAGAATCCGTCGAGCAGTACTTC.

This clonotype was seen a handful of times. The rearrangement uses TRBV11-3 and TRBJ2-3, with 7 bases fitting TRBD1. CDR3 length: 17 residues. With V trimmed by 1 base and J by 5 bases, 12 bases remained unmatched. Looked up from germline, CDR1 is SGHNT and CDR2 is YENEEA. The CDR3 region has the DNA TGTGCCAGCAGCTTAGGCTACAGGGGCCTTTTGGGAGATACGCAGTATTTT. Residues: CASSLGYRGLLGDTQYF.

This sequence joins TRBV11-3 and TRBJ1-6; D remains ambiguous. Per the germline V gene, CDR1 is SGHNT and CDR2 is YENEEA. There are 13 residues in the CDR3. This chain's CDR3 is CALRRATNSPLHF. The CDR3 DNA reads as TGTGCGTTACGAAGGGCGACCAATTCACCCCTCCACTTT.

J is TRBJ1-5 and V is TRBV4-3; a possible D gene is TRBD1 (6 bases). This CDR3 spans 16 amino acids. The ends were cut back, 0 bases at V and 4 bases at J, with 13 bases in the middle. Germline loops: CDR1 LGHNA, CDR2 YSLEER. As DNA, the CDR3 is TGCGCCAGCAGCCAAGAGGTCAACAGGGATAATCAGCCCCAGCATTTT. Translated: CASSQEVNRDNQPQHF.

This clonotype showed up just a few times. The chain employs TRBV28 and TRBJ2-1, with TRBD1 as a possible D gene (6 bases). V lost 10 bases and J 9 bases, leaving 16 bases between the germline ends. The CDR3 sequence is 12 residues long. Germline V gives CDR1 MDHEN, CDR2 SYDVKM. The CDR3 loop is CATSRGWSEQFF. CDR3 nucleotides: TGTGCCACAAGCAGGGGATGGAGTGAGCAGTTCTTC.